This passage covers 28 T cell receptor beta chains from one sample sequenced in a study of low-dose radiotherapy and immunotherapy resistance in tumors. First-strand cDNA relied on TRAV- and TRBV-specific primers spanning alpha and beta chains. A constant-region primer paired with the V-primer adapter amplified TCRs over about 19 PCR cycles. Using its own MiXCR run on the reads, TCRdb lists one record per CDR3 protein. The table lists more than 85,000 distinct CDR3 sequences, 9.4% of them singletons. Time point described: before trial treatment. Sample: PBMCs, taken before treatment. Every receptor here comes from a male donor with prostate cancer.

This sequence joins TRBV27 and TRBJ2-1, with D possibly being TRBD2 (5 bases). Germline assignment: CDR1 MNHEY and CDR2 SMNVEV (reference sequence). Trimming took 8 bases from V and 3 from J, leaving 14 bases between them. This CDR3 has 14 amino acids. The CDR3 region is CASGSWTDYNEQFF. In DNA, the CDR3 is TGTGCCAGCGGGAGCTGGACGGACTACAATGAGCAGTTCTTC.

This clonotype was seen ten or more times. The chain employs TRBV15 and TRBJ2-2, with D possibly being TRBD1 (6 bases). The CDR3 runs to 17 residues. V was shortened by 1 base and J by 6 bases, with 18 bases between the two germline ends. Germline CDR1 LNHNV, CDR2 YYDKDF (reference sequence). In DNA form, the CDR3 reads TGTGCCACCAGCAGAGCGTGGGGGCGCAAAAATCCCGGGGAGCTGTTTTTT. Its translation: CATSRAWGRKNPGELFF.

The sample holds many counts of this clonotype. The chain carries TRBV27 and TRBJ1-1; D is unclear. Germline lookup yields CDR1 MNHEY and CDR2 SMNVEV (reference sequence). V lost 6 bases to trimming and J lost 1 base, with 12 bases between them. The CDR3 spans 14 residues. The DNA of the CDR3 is TGTGCCAGCAGCGCGACGGTATCGAACACTGAAGCTTTCTTT. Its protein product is CASSATVSNTEAFF.

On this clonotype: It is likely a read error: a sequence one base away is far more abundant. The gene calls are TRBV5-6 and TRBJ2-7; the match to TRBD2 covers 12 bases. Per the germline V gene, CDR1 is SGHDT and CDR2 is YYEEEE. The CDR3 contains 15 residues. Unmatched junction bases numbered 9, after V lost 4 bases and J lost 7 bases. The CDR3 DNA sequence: TGTGCCAGCAGCACCGGACTAGCGGGATTTGCTGAGCAGTACTTC. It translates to CASSTGLAGFAEQYF.

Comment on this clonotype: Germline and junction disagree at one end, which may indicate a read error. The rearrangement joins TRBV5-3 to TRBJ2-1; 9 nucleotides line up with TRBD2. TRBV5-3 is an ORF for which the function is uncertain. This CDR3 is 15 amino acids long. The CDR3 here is CASSLSPSGANEQFF. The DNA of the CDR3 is TGTGCCAGCAGCTTGAGTCCTAGCGGGGCCAATGAGCAGTTCTTC.

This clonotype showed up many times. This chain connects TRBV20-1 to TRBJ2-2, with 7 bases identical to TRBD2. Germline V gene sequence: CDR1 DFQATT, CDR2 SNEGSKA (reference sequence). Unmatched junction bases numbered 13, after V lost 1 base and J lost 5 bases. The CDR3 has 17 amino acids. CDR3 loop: CSARGGYGGSSTGELFF. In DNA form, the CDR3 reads TGCAGTGCTAGAGGGGGTTATGGCGGGAGTTCTACCGGGGAGCTGTTTTTT.

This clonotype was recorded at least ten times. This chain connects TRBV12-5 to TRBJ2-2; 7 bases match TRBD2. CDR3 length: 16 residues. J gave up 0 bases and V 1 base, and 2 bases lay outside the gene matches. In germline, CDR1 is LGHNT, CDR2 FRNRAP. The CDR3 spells CASGLGAGTNTGELFF. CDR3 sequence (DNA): TGTGCTAGTGGTTTGGGAGCGGGAACGAACACCGGGGAGCTGTTTTTT.

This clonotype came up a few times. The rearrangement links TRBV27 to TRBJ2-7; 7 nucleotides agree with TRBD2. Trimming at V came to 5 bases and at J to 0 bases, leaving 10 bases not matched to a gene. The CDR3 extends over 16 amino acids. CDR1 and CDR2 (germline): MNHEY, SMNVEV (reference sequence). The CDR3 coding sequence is TGTGCCAGCAGTACCCGGGGTAGCGGGTACTCCTACGAGCAGTACTTC. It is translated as CASSTRGSGYSYEQYF.

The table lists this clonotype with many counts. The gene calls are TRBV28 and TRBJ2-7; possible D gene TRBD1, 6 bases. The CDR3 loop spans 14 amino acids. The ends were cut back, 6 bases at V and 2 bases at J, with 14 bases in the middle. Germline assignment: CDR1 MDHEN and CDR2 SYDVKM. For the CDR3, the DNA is TGTGCCAGCAGCACGGACAGAGCCGCCTACGAGCAGTACTTC. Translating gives CASSTDRAAYEQYF.

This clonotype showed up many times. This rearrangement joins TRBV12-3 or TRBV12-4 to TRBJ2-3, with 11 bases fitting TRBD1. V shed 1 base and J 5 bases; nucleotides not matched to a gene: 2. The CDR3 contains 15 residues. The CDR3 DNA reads TGTGCCAGCAGTTTAGGGACAGGGGGCGTAGATACGCAGTATTTT. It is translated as CASSLGTGGVDTQYF.

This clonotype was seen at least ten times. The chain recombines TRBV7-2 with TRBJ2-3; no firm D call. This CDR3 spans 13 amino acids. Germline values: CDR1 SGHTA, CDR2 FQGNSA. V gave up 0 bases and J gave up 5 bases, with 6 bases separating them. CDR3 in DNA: TGTGCCAGCAGCTTAGCTTTAGGAGATACGCAGTATTTT. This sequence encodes CASSLALGDTQYF.

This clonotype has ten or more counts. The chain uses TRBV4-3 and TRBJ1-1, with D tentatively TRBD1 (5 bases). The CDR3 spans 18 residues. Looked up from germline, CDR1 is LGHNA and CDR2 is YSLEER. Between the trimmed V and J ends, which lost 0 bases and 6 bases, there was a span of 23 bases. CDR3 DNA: TGCGCCAGCAGCCAAGATGTAATTCCGGGACCGGCTAGGGCTGAAGCTTTCTTT. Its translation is CASSQDVIPGPARAEAFF.

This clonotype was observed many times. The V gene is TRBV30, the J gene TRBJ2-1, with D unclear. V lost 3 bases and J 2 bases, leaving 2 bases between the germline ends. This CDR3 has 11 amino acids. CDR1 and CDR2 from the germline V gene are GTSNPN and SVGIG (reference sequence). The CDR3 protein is CAWRPYNEQFF. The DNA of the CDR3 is TGTGCCTGGAGACCCTACAATGAGCAGTTCTTC.

In nucleotides, the CDR3 is TGTGCCAGCAGTTTTGGACTAGCGGGAGGGGGCTCCTACGAGCAGTACTTC. Translating it yields CASSFGLAGGGSYEQYF. This rearrangement joins TRBV28 to TRBJ2-7; 15 nucleotides agree with TRBD2. The CDR3 is made up of 17 amino acids. V shed 3 bases, J shed 0 bases, and the junction held 3 bases outside the gene matches. CDR1 is MDHEN, CDR2 SYDVKM, per germline. The full variable domain, rest sourced from reference TRBV28 and TRBJ2-7, is DVKVTQSSRYLVKRTGEKVFLECVQDMDHENMFWYRQDPGLGLRLIYFSYDVKMKEKGDIPEGYSVSREKKERFSLILESASTNQTSMYLCASSFGLAGGGSYEQYFGPGTRLTVT.

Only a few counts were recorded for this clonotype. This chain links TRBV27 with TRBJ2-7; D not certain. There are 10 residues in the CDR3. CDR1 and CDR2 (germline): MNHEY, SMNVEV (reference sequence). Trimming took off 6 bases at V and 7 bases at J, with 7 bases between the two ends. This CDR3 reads CASSNGEQYF. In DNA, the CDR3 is TGTGCCAGCAGCAATGGAGAGCAGTACTTC.

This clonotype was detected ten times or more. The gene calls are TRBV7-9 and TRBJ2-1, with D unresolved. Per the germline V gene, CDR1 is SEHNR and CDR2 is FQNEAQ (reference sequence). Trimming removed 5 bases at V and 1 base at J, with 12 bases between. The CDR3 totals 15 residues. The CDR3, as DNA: TGTGCCAGCAGCCTATCTACGCGATCCTACAATGAGCAGTTCTTC. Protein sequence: CASSLSTRSYNEQFF. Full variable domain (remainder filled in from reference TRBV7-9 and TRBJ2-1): DTGVSQNPRHKITKRGQNVTFRCDPISEHNRLYWYRQTLGQGPEFLTYFQNEAQLEKSRLLSDRFSAERPKGSFSTLEIQRTEQGDSAMYLCASSLSTRSYNEQFFGPGTRLTVL.

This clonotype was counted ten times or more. The CDR3 spells CASSPAGTGANVLTF. The CDR3 DNA reads TGTGCCAGCAGCCCGGCGGGGACTGGGGCCAACGTCCTGACTTTC. V usage is TRBV5-6 and J usage is TRBJ2-6, with D tentatively TRBD2 (6 bases). Germline loops: CDR1 SGHDT, CDR2 YYEEEE. The CDR3 has 15 amino acids. The V and J ends lost 4 bases and 2 bases respectively, with 10 bases between them.

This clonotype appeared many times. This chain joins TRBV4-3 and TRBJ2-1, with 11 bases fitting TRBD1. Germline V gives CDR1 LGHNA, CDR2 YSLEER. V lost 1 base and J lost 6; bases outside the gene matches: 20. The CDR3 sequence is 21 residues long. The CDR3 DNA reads TGCGCCAGCAGCCAAGTGTGGACAGGGGGCGGAAGTGGCCATAAAAGCAATGAGCAGTTCTTC. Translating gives CASSQVWTGGGSGHKSNEQFF.

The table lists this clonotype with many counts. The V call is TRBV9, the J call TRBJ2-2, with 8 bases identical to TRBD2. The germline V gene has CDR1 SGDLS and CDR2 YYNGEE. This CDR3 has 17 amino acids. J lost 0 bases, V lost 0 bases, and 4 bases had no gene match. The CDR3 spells CASSVVGLASNTGELFF. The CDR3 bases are TGTGCCAGCAGCGTAGTCGGACTAGCCTCGAACACCGGGGAGCTGTTTTTT.

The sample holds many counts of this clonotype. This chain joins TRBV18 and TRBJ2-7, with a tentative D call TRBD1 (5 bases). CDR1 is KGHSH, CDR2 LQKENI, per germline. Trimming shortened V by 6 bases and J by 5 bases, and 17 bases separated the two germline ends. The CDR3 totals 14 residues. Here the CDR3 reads CASSPGPHRNEQYF. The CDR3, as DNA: TGTGCCAGCTCCCCGGGCCCCCACAGGAACGAGCAGTACTTC.

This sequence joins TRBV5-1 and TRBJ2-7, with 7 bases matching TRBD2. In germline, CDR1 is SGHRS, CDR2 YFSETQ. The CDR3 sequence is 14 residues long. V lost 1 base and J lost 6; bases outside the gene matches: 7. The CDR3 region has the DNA TGCGCCAGCAGCTTGTGGGGGGGAGGGGCCGAGCAGTACTTC. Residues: CASSLWGGGAEQYF.

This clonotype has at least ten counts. The CDR3 sequence: CASSPGHLSNEQFF. DNA for the CDR3: TGTGCCAGCAGTCCGGGACACCTTTCGAATGAGCAGTTCTTC. The chain couples TRBV6-5 to TRBJ2-1, with D possibly being TRBD1 (6 bases). Per the germline V gene, CDR1 is MNHEY and CDR2 is SVGAGI. This CDR3 comprises 14 residues. With 5 bases removed from V and 7 bases from J, the gap between germline ends came to 15 bases.

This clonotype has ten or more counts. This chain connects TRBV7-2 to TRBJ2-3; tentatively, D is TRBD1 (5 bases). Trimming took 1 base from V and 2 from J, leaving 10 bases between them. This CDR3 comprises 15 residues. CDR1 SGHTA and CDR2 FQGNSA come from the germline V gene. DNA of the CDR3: TGTGCCAGCAGCTTAGGGGGCAGAAACACAGATACGCAGTATTTT. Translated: CASSLGGRNTDTQYF.

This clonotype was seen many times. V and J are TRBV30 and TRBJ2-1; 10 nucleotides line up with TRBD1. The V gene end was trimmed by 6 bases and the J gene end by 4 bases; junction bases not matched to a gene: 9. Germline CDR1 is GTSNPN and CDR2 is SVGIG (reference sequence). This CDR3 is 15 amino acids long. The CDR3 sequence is CACSGTGATYNEQFF. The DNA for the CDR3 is TGTGCCTGTTCCGGGACAGGGGCGACTTACAATGAGCAGTTCTTC.

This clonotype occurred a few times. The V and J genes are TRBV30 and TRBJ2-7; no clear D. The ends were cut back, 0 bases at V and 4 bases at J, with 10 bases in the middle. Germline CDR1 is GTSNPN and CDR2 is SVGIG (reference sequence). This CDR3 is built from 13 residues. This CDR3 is CAWSVLLGYEQYF. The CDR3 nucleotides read TGTGCCTGGAGTGTTCTTCTGGGGTACGAGCAGTACTTC.

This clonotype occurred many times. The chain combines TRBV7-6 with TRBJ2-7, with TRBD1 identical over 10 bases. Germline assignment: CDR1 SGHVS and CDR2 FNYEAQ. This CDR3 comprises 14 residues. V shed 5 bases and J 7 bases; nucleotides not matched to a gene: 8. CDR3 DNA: TGTGCCAGCAGCACCGGGACAGGGGTTGAAGAGCAGTACTTC. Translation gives CASSTGTGVEEQYF.

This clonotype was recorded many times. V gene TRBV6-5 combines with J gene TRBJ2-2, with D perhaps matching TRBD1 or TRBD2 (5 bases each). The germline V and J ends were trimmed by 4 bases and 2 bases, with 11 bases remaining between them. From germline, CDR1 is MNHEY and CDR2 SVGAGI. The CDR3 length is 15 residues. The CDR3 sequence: CASSSSGPNTGELFF. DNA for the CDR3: TGTGCCAGCAGTTCCTCGGGACCTAACACCGGGGAGCTGTTTTTT.

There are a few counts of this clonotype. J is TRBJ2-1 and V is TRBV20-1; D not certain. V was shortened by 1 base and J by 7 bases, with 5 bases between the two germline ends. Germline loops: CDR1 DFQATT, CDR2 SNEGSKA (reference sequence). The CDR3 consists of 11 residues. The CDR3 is CSARVGNEQFF. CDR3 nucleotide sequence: TGCAGTGCTAGAGTCGGGAATGAGCAGTTCTTC.